This T cell receptor beta chain came from a study of beta chain features in type 1 diabetes. Looking at the study overall: Patients did not differ from healthy donors in age, gender or cell yield.

The authors reverse transcribed all of the isolated RNA, so sequencing captured expressed TCRB transcripts. Some clones are missing from TCRdb's copy, which holds only in-frame ones; the method was immunoSEQ multiplex PCR. The repertoire has 280,000 or so clones, 15% of them found once; the top ten carry more than 0.015%. There are 14 residues in the CDR3. Germline V gene sequence: CDR1 SGHRS, CDR2 YFSETQ. V was trimmed by 0 bases and J by 5 bases, leaving 9 bases between them. Study-level points and caveats: TCRB CDR3s from Type 1 diabetes patients were moderately but significantly shorter in all four CD4+ subsets. Naive, central memory and Treg TCRB repertoires appeared more alike in patients than in healthy donors.

This clone was observed a handful of times. The antigen is undetermined. Populations obtained by sorting all exceeded 98% purity. The clonotype was recovered from a man in his late teens or twenties with type 1 diabetes. Material: naive CD4+ T cells from blood. This chain connects TRBV5-1 to TRBJ2-1; D is unclear. In DNA, the CDR3 is TGCGCCAGCAGCTTGGTTGTGTCTCACAATGAGCAGTTCTTC. Its translation: CASSLVVSHNEQFF. The entire variable domain, with the rest obtained from reference TRBV5-1 and TRBJ2-1, is as follows: KAGVTQTPRYLIKTRGQQVTLSCSPISGHRSVSWYQQTPGQGLQFLFEYFSETQRNKGNFPGRFSGRQFSNSRSEMNVSTLELGDSALYLCASSLVVSHNEQFFGPGTRLTVL.